The 9 T cell receptor beta chains below were found in one sample sequenced in a study of T-cell memory formation after mild COVID-19. A single record per CDR3 protein comes from TCRdb applying MiXCR to the 5' RACE reads. The sample carries about 100,000 distinct CDR3 sequences, 15% to 20% recorded once. The sample consisted of PBMCs or a T cell subset sorted from them (not recorded which). The receptors here all came from a man between 18 and 35 years old who had mild COVID-19 (a few samples of this study predate the infection). Cell type and time point are not known.

This sequence joins TRBV7-2 and TRBJ2-3, with 12 bases that match TRBD2. In germline, CDR1 is SGHTA, CDR2 FQGNSA. V lost 6 bases to trimming and J lost 9 bases; unmatched junction nucleotides: 7. This CDR3 region has 14 residues. CDR3 amino acids: CASSLAGGQITQYF. The CDR3 DNA sequence: TGTGCCAGCAGTCTAGCGGGGGGGCAGATCACGCAGTATTTT.

The chain has TRBV4-2 and TRBJ2-3; 10 bases map to TRBD2. CDR1 is LGHNA, CDR2 YNFKEQ, per germline. The CDR3 contains 16 residues. The V segment lost 4 bases and the J segment 6 bases; nucleotides outside the gene matches: 10. CDR3: CASSLPRAGGPDTQYF. CDR3 nucleotides: TGTGCCAGCAGCCTTCCTCGAGCGGGGGGGCCTGATACGCAGTATTTT.

J is TRBJ2-1 and V is TRBV20-1; 7 bases agree with TRBD2. This CDR3 comprises 13 residues. Losses at the gene ends were 3 bases for V and 9 bases for J; bases not matched to a gene: 8. Per the germline V gene, CDR1 is DFQATT and CDR2 is SNEGSKA (reference sequence). The CDR3 sequence: CSARARLAGEQFF. CDR3 DNA: TGCAGTGCTAGGGCCAGACTAGCCGGTGAGCAGTTCTTC.

This clonotype was seen a few times. The V gene is TRBV19, the J gene TRBJ1-6; D not resolved. The CDR3 runs 14 residues. V was cut by 0 bases and J by 7 bases, with 7 bases left in between. Germline V lookup: CDR1 LNHDA, CDR2 SQIVND (reference sequence). CDR3 nucleotides: TGTGCCAGTAGTATAGAGAGGGTGAATTCACCCCTCCACTTT. This encodes CASSIERVNSPLHF. The variable domain in full, completed from reference TRBV19 and TRBJ1-6, reads DGGITQSPKYLFRKEGQNVTLSCEQNLNHDAMYWYRQDPGQGLRLIYYSQIVNDFQKGDIAEGYSVSREKKESFPLTVTSAQKNPTAFYLCASSIERVNSPLHFGNGTRLTVT.

In this sample, this clonotype turned up a few times. The chain has TRBV12-3 or TRBV12-4 and TRBJ1-1; 8 nucleotides match TRBD1. The CDR3 consists of 13 residues. The V segment lost 3 bases and the J segment 3 bases; nucleotides outside the gene matches: 0. This CDR3 is CASSLGQDTEAFF. Here the CDR3 DNA reads TGTGCCAGCAGTTTGGGACAGGACACTGAAGCTTTCTTT.

The chain employs TRBV5-1 and TRBJ2-3; D is uncertain. The CDR3 totals 14 residues. Germline values: CDR1 SGHRS, CDR2 YFSETQ. Trimming cost V 1 base and J 0 bases, with 6 bases left between them. This CDR3 is CASSLMGSTDTQYF. The CDR3 region has the DNA TGCGCCAGCAGCTTGATGGGTAGCACAGATACGCAGTATTTT.

Details on this clonotype: At one of its ends the junction is not consistent with the germline gene, which may arise from a read error. This chain uses TRBV7-6 with TRBJ2-5, with 7 bases aligning to TRBD1. Germline lookup yields CDR1 SGHVS and CDR2 FNYEAQ. CDR3 size: 15 residues. CDR3 amino acids: CASSAVRGHQETKYF. The CDR3 DNA reads as TGTGCCAGCAGCGCCGTGAGGGGGCACCAAGAGACCAAGTACTTC. Drawing the rest from reference TRBV7-6 and TRBJ2-5, the complete variable domain is GAGVSQSPRYKVTKRGQDVALRCDPISGHVSLYWYRQALGQGPEFLTYFNYEAQQDKSGLPNDRFSAERPEGSISTLTIQRTEQRDSAMYRCASSAVRGHQETKYFGPGTRLLVL.

The genes are TRBV20-1 and TRBJ2-3; possibly TRBD2 for D (7 bases). V was shortened by 1 base and J by 6 bases, with 11 bases between the two germline ends. The length of the CDR3 is 13 residues. Germline lookup yields CDR1 DFQATT and CDR2 SNEGSKA (reference sequence). The CDR3 sequence is CSARVKGGDTQYF. The CDR3 DNA reads TGCAGTGCTAGAGTCAAGGGGGGGGATACGCAGTATTTT.

The CDR3 sequence: CASSKPGSVAYEQYV. The CDR3 DNA sequence: TGTGCCAGCAGCAAACCCGGTTCCGTCGCCTACGAGCAGTACGTC. J is TRBJ2-7 and V is TRBV21-1; the table's D call TRBD1 went unverified against the DNA. TRBV21-1 is a pseudogene locus. This CDR3 contains 15 residues.